This is a list of T cell receptor beta chains from one sample in a study of T cell responses to AZD1222 COVID-19 vaccine. Assay used: immunoSEQ multiplex PCR; TCRdb lists only in-frame clones, some missing. The table has about 120,000 clones, roughly 87% seen once. The sample was peripheral blood, taken on day 0 of AZD1222 vaccination. The receptors originated from an adult in good health. Each CDR3 is given without its conserved first and last residue.

V | length | CDR3
TRBV4-1 | 14 | ASSQTLTAMNTEAF
TRBV5-1 | 12 | ASSSDWESYEQY
TRBV5-8 | 11 | ASSSRQAGGYT
TRBV11-3 | 13 | ASSGGTSGTDTQY
TRBV29-1 | 10 | SARDRNYGYT
TRBV15 | 13 | ATSRRAAGWDEQF
TRBV5-6 | 13 | ASSPLAGGYNEQF
TRBV5-8 | 13 | ASSLQRAGANVLT
TRBV19 | 11 | ASTPYSNQPQH
TRBV27 | 14 | ASSFHGGGTNEKLF
TRBV11-2 | 14 | ASSLDPWSSQETQY
TRBV24-1 | 11 | ATSKREGYEQF
TRBV10-3 | 9 | ATSDLYEQY
TRBV13 | 11 | ASSLRTYNEQF
TRBV5-1 | 14 | ASRPATSGTGDTQY
TRBV15 | 19 | ATSRDLIGLAGVSGANVLT
TRBV3-1/TRBV3-2 | 14 | ASSQDRGSSTDTQY
TRBV30 | 15 | AWSNRRTGVGNQPQH
TRBV12-3/TRBV12-4 | 11 | ASRPTSNYGYT
TRBV10-2 | 13 | ASSLDLSSTDTQY
TRBV16 | 14 | ASSQSQGAGTDTQY
TRBV14 | 13 | ASSTRGTGTSPLH
TRBV27 | 13 | ASSPHRGDTDTQY
TRBV18 | 12 | ASSPRGGSYEQY
TRBV28 | 13 | ASSPTGSSYNEQF
TRBV28 | 12 | ASSRRGLNTEAF
TRBV19 | 11 | ASSPDHLRGYT
TRBV4-3 | 14 | ASSQVAGTPTYEQY
TRBV7-6 | 12 | ASSLRTPNDEQY
TRBV4-3 | 15 | ASSPEASGSGGNEQF
TRBV29-1 | 11 | SVEQGRPYEQY
TRBV7-8 | 12 | ASQQGGGNTEAF
TRBV2 | 11 | ASRGLAGYEQY
TRBV2 | 10 | ASSRSGYEQY
TRBV18 | 16 | ASSPPPEGQVLNTEAF
TRBV7-3 | 11 | ASSLDVMDEQY
TRBV6-6 | 12 | ASSQPLTGAEQY